This TCR beta chain was recovered during a study of CD8 T cells in Susac syndrome. General study results and limits: It was acknowledged in the study that its TCR sequencing and HLA analysis involved a relatively small number of individuals.

Germline-derived CDR1 and CDR2 are SGHDT and YYEEEE. CDR3 length equals 14 residues. Trimming shortened V by 2 bases and J by 2 bases, and 10 bases separated the two germline ends. An input of about 0.45 to 1 ug of RNA was subjected to reverse transcription using random hexamers. TCR beta CDR3 was amplified by immunoSEQ covering 54 Vbeta and 13 Jbeta. One entry per CDR3 protein results from TCRdb running MiXCR on the immunoSEQ multiplex PCR reads. The sample consists of approximately 120,000 distinct CDR3 sequences, roughly 93% of them appearing once. As concerns this clonotype: The antigen is unknown.

Blood CD8+ and CD4+ T cells underwent high-throughput TCR beta sequencing. Negative isolation was used for CD8+ and CD4+ T cells and FACS enrichment for TEMRA cells. The material sequenced was CD8+ T cells from PBMCs. The sequence was obtained from a human donor with multiple sclerosis. The V call is TRBV5-6, the J call TRBJ2-5; D gene unclear. CDR3 protein: CASSFEAVQETQYF. The CDR3 bases are TGTGCCAGCAGCTTTGAGGCGGTGCAAGAGACCCAGTACTTC.